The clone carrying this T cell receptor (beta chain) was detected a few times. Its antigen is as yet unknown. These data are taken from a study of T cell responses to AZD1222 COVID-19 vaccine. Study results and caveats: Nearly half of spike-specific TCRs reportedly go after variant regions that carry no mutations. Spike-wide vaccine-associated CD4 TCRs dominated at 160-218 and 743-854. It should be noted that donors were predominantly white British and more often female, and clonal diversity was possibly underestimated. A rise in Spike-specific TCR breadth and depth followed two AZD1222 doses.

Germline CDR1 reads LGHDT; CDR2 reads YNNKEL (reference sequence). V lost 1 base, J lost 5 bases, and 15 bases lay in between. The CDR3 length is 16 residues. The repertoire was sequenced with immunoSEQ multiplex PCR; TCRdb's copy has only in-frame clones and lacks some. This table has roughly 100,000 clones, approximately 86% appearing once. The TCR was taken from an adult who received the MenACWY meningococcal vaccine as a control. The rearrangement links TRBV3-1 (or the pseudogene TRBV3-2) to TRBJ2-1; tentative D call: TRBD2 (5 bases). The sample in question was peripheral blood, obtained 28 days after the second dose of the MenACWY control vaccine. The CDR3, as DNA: TGTGCCAGCAGCCAAGGGTCGATAGCGATCCACAATGAGCAGTTCTTC. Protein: CASSQGSIAIHNEQFF.